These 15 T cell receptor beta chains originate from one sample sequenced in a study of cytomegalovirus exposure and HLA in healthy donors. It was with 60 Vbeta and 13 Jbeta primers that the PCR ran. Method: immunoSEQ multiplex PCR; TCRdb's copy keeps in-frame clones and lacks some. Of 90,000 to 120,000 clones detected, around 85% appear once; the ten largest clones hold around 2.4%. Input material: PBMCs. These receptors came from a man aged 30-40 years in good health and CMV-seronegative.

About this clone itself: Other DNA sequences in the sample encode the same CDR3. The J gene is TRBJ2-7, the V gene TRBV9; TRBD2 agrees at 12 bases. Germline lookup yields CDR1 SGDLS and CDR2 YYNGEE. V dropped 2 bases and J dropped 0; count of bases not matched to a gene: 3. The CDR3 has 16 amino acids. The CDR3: CASSVGLAGSSYEQYF. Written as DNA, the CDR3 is TGTGCCAGCAGCGTCGGACTAGCGGGGAGCTCCTACGAGCAGTACTTC.

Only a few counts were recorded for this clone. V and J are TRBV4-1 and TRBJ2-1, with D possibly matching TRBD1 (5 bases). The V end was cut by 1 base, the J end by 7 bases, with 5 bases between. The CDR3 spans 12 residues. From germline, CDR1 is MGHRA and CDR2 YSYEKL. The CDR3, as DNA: TGCGCCAGCAGCCAAGGACAGAATGAGCAGTTCTTC. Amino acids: CASSQGQNEQFF.

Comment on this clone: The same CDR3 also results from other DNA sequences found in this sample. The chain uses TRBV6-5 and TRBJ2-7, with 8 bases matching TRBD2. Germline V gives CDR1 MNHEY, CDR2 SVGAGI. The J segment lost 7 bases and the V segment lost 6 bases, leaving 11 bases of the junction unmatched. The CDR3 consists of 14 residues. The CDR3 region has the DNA TGTGCCAGCAGCGCGGGGGGCTCCTTCTATGAGCAGTACTTC. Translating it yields CASSAGGSFYEQYF.

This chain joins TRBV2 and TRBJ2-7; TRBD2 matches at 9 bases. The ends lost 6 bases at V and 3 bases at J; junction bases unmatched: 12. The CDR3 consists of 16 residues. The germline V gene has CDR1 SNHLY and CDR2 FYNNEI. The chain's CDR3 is CASSGRGTSNYYEQYF. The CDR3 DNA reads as TGTGCCAGCAGCGGAAGGGGGACTAGCAACTACTACGAGCAGTACTTC.

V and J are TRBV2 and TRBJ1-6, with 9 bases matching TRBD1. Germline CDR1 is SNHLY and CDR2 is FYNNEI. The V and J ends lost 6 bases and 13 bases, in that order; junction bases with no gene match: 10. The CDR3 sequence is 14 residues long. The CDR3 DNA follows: TGTGCCAGCAGACTCACAGGGGGCGATTGGCCCCTCCACTTT. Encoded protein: CASRLTGGDWPLHF. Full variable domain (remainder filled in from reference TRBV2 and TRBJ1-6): EPEVTQTPSHQVTQMGQEVILRCVPISNHLYFYWYRQILGQKVEFLVSFYNNEISEKSEIFDDQFSVERPDGSNFTLKIRSTKLEDSAMYFCASRLTGGDWPLHFGNGTRLTVT.

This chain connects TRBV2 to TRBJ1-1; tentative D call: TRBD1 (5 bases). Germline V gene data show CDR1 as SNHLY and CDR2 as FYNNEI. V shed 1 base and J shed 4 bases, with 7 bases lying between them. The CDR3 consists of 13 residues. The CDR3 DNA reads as TGTGCCAGCAGTGAAGGGGGGGGCACTGAAGCTTTCTTT. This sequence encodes CASSEGGGTEAFF. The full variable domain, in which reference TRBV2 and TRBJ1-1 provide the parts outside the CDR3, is EPEVTQTPSHQVTQMGQEVILRCVPISNHLYFYWYRQILGQKVEFLVSFYNNEISEKSEIFDDQFSVERPDGSNFTLKIRSTKLEDSAMYFCASSEGGGTEAFFGQGTRLTVV.

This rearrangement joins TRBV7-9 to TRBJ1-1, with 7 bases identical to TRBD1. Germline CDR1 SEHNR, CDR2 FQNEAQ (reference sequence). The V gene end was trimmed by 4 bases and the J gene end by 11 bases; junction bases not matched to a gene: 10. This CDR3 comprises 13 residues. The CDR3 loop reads CASSWQGQAAAFF. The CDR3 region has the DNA TGTGCCAGCAGCTGGCAAGGACAGGCGGCGGCTTTCTTT.

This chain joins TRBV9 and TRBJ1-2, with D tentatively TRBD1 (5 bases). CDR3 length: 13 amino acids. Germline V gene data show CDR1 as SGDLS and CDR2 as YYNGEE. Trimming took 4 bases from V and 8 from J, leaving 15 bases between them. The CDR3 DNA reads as TGTGCCAGCAGCCCCCGGGGGGGAGGAGGCTACACCTTC. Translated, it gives CASSPRGGGGYTF.

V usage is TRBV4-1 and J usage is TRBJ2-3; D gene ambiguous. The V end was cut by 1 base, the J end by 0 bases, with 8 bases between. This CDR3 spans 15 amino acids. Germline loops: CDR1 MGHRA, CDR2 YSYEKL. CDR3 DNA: TGCGCCAGCAGCCAAGTGGCCCCTAGCACAGATACGCAGTATTTT. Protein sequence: CASSQVAPSTDTQYF.

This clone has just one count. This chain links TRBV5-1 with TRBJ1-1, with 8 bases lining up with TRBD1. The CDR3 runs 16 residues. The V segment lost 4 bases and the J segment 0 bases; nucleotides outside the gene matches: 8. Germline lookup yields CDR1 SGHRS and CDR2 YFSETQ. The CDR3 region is CASSLQGGTMNTEAFF. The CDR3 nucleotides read TGCGCCAGCAGCCTACAGGGGGGTACCATGAACACTGAAGCTTTCTTT.

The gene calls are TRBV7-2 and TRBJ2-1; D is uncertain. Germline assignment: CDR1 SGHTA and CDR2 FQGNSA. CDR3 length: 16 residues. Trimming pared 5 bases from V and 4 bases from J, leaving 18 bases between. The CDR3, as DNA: TGTGCCAGCAGCCCGGGTTCGTCACTTCCATACAATGAGCAGTTCTTC. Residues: CASSPGSSLPYNEQFF.

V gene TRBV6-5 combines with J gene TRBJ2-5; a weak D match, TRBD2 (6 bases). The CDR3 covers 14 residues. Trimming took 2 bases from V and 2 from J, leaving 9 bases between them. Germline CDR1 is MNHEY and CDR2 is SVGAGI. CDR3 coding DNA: TGTGCCAGCAGTTACGCGGCGGGGCAAGAGACCCAGTACTTC. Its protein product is CASSYAAGQETQYF.

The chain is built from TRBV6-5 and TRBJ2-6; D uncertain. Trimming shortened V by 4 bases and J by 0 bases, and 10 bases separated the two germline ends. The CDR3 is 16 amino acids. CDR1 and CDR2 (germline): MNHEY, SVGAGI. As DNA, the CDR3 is TGTGCCAGCAGTTTAGAATACAGCTCTGGGGCCAACGTCCTGACTTTC. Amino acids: CASSLEYSSGANVLTF.

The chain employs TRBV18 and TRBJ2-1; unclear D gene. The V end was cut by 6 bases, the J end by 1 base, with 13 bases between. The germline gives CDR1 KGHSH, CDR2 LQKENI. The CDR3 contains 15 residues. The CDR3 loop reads CASSPLVASYNEQFF. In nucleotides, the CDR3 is TGTGCCAGCTCCCCCCTGGTGGCATCCTACAATGAGCAGTTCTTC.

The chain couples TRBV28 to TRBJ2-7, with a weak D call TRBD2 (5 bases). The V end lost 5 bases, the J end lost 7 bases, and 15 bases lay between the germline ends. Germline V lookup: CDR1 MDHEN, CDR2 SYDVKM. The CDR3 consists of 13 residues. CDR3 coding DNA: TGTGCCAGCAGTCCCCGACTCTCGGGGGAGCAGTACTTC. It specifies CASSPRLSGEQYF.